Described below is a single TCR beta chain sequence and its context. The sample originates from a study of technical replicates of blood from a handful of donors. Germline CDR1 reads SGHRS; CDR2 reads YFSETQ. This CDR3 contains 15 residues. V shed 4 bases and J 8 bases; nucleotides not matched to a gene: 6. Repertoires were generated with immunoSEQ multiplex PCR, while TCRdb's copy carries only in-frame clones and drops some. The table shows around 86,000 clones, with approximately 96% occurring only once. The specimen sequenced was T cells isolated from PBMCs. This chain links TRBV5-1 with TRBJ1-4; 12 bases line up with TRBD1. This TCR was sampled from a human donor in good health. The CDR3 spells CASSPTGTGGEKLFF. Written as DNA, the CDR3 is TGCGCCAGCAGCCCAACGGGGACAGGGGGCGAAAAACTGTTTTTT. Full variable domain (missing parts from reference TRBV5-1 and TRBJ1-4): KAGVTQTPRYLIKTRGQQVTLSCSPISGHRSVSWYQQTPGQGLQFLFEYFSETQRNKGNFPGRFSGRQFSNSRSEMNVSTLELGDSALYLCASSPTGTGGEKLFFGSGTQLSVL.